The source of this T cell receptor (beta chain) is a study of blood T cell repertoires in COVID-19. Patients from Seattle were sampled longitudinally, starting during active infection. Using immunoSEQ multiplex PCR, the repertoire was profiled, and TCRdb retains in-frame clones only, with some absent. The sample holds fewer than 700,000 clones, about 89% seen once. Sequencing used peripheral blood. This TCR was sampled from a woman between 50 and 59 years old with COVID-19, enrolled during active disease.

Here the CDR3 DNA reads TGTGCCACCGGGACAGTCTTCTCCTACGAGCAGTACTTC. It encodes CATGTVFSYEQYF. The chain joins TRBV12-1 to TRBJ2-7; the listed D gene, TRBD1, was not tested against the DNA. TRBV12-1 is recorded as a pseudogene. The CDR3 covers 13 residues.